This passage covers 25 T cell receptor beta chains from one sample sequenced in a study of CD8 T cells in Susac syndrome. After extraction with the RNeasy kit, about 0.45 to 1 ug of the RNA was reverse transcribed using random hexamers. TCRdb ran MiXCR on the immunoSEQ multiplex PCR reads and lists one entry per CDR3 protein. The sample includes about 430,000 distinct CDR3 sequences, around 85% seen only once; the top ten take approximately 0.11%. Sample: CD8+ T cells from PBMCs. These receptors were taken from a human donor with multiple sclerosis.

This clonotype was seen just once. This chain uses TRBV30 with TRBJ2-7, with D hard to call. Trimming took off 0 bases at V and 2 bases at J, with 8 bases between the two ends. The CDR3 runs 13 residues. CDR1 and CDR2 from the germline V gene are GTSNPN and SVGIG (reference sequence). CDR3 loop: CAWSVPTTYEQYF. CDR3 in DNA: TGTGCCTGGAGTGTACCAACGACCTACGAGCAGTACTTC.

This sequence joins TRBV4-1 and TRBJ2-7; the D is unclear. Trimming removed 3 bases at V and 9 bases at J, with 9 bases between. The CDR3 extends over 11 amino acids. Germline V gene sequence: CDR1 MGHRA, CDR2 YSYEKL. CDR3 sequence reads: CASSQDGSQYF. The DNA for the CDR3 is TGCGCCAGCAGCCAGGACGGTTCGCAGTACTTC.

The chain is built from TRBV6-5 and TRBJ2-7; no reliable D call. CDR1 is MNHEY and CDR2 is SVGAGI in the germline V gene. The CDR3 has 14 residues. V lost 0 bases and J lost 2, with 8 bases in between. CDR3 in amino acids: CASSYSQETYEQYF. The CDR3 DNA is TGTGCCAGCAGTTACTCCCAGGAAACCTACGAGCAGTACTTC.

The chain carries TRBV29-1 and TRBJ2-7; 7 bases are a match to TRBD1. The CDR3 has 13 residues. Per the germline V gene, CDR1 is SQVTM and CDR2 is ANQGSEA. With V trimmed by 4 bases and J by 4 bases, 7 bases remained unmatched. This CDR3 reads CSVGGQDRYEQYF. The CDR3 coding sequence is TGCAGCGTTGGGGGGCAGGACAGGTACGAGCAGTACTTC.

This chain joins TRBV4-1 and TRBJ2-7, with 12 bases that match TRBD2. Unmatched junction bases numbered 4, after V lost 3 bases and J lost 1 base. The CDR3 extends over 16 amino acids. CDR1 is MGHRA, CDR2 YSYEKL, per germline. In DNA, the CDR3 is TGCGCCAGCAGCCAGCCAGGACTAGCGGGATCCTACGAGCAGTACTTC. Protein product: CASSQPGLAGSYEQYF.

The chain is built from TRBV3-1 and TRBJ2-2; weak D call: TRBD1 (5 bases). V was pared by 2 bases and J by 0 bases, with 19 bases between. CDR3 length: 19 residues. CDR1 and CDR2 (germline): LGHDT, YNNKEL (reference sequence). This CDR3 is CASSQSSTVLVANTGELFF. Written as DNA, the CDR3 is TGTGCCAGCAGCCAATCATCGACAGTATTAGTCGCGAACACCGGGGAGCTGTTTTTT.

This rearrangement joins TRBV19 to TRBJ1-1, with TRBD1 as a possible D gene (5 bases). The CDR3 has 11 residues. With 3 bases removed from V and 7 bases from J, the gap between germline ends came to 6 bases. From germline, CDR1 is LNHDA and CDR2 SQIVND (reference sequence). The CDR3 reads CASSMGDEAFF. CDR3 sequence (DNA): TGTGCCAGTAGTATGGGGGATGAAGCTTTCTTT. Filled out from reference TRBV19 and TRBJ1-1, the complete variable domain reads DGGITQSPKYLFRKEGQNVTLSCEQNLNHDAMYWYRQDPGQGLRLIYYSQIVNDFQKGDIAEGYSVSREKKESFPLTVTSAQKNPTAFYLCASSMGDEAFFGQGTRLTVV.

This chain joins TRBV5-4 and TRBJ1-2; 8 nucleotides align to TRBD1. The CDR3 has 17 residues. From germline, CDR1 is SGHNT and CDR2 YYREEE (reference sequence). J was trimmed by 0 bases and V by 4 bases; bases with no gene match: 11. The CDR3 DNA follows: TGTGCCAGCAGCCTAGAGAGGCAGGGGGCCGCTAACTATGGCTACACCTTC. Its protein is CASSLERQGAANYGYTF.

V is TRBV7-9 and J is TRBJ2-1, with a tentative D call TRBD1 (6 bases). The CDR3 is 17 amino acids. Trimming shortened V by 5 bases and J by 5 bases, and 22 bases separated the two germline ends. Per germline, CDR1 SEHNR and CDR2 FQNEAQ (reference sequence). The CDR3 protein is CASSPPFGRGVDNEQFF. The CDR3 coding sequence is TGTGCCAGCAGCCCGCCCTTTGGCAGGGGAGTCGACAATGAGCAGTTCTTC.

V and J are TRBV5-5 and TRBJ2-7; perhaps TRBD2 as D (6 bases). V was cut by 4 bases and J by 2 bases, with 13 bases left in between. The CDR3 contains 14 residues. Germline CDR1 reads SGHKS; CDR2 reads YYEKEE (reference sequence). CDR3: CASSPGGEAYEQYF. CDR3 coding DNA: TGTGCCAGCAGCCCCGGGGGAGAAGCCTACGAGCAGTACTTC. The complete variable domain, with remaining parts taken from reference TRBV5-5 and TRBJ2-7, reads DAGVTQSPTHLIKTRGQQVTLRCSPISGHKSVSWYQQVLGQGPQFIFQYYEKEERGRGNFPDRFSARQFPNYSSELNVNALLLGDSALYLCASSPGGEAYEQYFGPGTRLTVT.

This clonotype turned up a few times. The chain employs TRBV6-1 and TRBJ2-5; no clear D. The CDR3 consists of 13 residues. The germline gives CDR1 MNHNS, CDR2 SASEGT. V was trimmed by 1 base and J by 1 base, leaving 4 bases between them. The CDR3 loop reads CASSEEIQETQYF. The CDR3 DNA follows: TGTGCCAGCAGTGAAGAAATCCAAGAGACCCAGTACTTC.

This chain links TRBV4-1 with TRBJ1-5; TRBD1 matches 9 bases. J lost 7 bases, V lost 4 bases, and 8 bases had no gene match. There are 15 residues in the CDR3. The germline gives CDR1 MGHRA, CDR2 YSYEKL. CDR3 sequence: CASSPGTGSFQPQHF. The CDR3 nucleotides read TGCGCCAGCAGCCCCGGGACAGGGAGTTTCCAGCCCCAGCATTTT.

CDR3 nucleotide sequence: TGTGCCAGCAGTCATAGCGGGGGTCCCAATGAGCAGTTCTTC. Residues: CASSHSGGPNEQFF. V and J are TRBV6-2 or TRBV6-3 and TRBJ2-1; 9 nucleotides line up with TRBD2. V shed 5 bases and J 6 bases; nucleotides not matched to a gene: 5. The CDR3 extends over 14 amino acids. Looked up from germline, CDR1 is MNHEY and CDR2 is SVGEGT.

V is TRBV29-1 and J is TRBJ1-2; 7 bases map to TRBD1. In germline, CDR1 is SQVTM, CDR2 ANQGSEA. The CDR3 length is 12 residues. The junction had 5 bases not matched to a gene; V was cut back by 8 bases and J by 2 bases. The CDR3 sequence is CSLDRSNYGYTF. The CDR3 region has the DNA TGCAGCTTGGACAGGTCAAACTATGGCTACACCTTC.

V is TRBV20-1 and J is TRBJ1-5; TRBD1 is a possible D gene (6 bases). Germline loops: CDR1 DFQATT, CDR2 SNEGSKA (reference sequence). The V end lost 0 bases, the J end lost 0 bases, and 15 bases lay between the germline ends. This CDR3 is built from 17 residues. The chain's CDR3 is CSARDRGAAYSNQPQHF. Written as DNA, the CDR3 is TGCAGTGCTAGAGACAGGGGAGCGGCTTATAGCAATCAGCCCCAGCATTTT.

This clonotype appeared a few times. This chain uses TRBV6-5 with TRBJ2-1, with D perhaps TRBD1 or TRBD2 (6 bases each). Germline V gene sequence: CDR1 MNHEY, CDR2 SVGAGI. V lost 0 bases and J 14 bases, leaving 11 bases between the germline ends. The CDR3 has 12 amino acids. The CDR3 protein is CASSYSGGPKFF. CDR3 nucleotides: TGTGCCAGCAGTTACTCGGGGGGCCCCAAGTTCTTC.

The rearrangement uses TRBV14 and TRBJ2-7; D unresolved. Germline assignment: CDR1 SGHDN and CDR2 FVKESK. V gave up 0 bases and J gave up 2 bases, with 11 bases separating them. The CDR3 is 15 residues long. The DNA for the CDR3 is TGTGCCAGCAGCCAAGAATCATACGGTACCTACGAGCAGTACTTC. It specifies CASSQESYGTYEQYF.

This clonotype has a handful of counts. The chain joins TRBV27 to TRBJ2-1; no definite D call. Trimming stripped 0 bases from V and 2 bases from J, with 2 bases between. Germline assignment: CDR1 MNHEY and CDR2 SMNVEV (reference sequence). The CDR3 extends over 13 amino acids. Written as DNA, the CDR3 is TGTGCCAGCAGTTTATCGGCCTACAATGAGCAGTTCTTC. Amino acids: CASSLSAYNEQFF.

The chain couples TRBV5-4 to TRBJ1-2; no definite D call. The germline gives CDR1 SGHNT, CDR2 YYREEE (reference sequence). The germline V and J ends were trimmed by 1 base and 2 bases, with 9 bases remaining between them. The CDR3 contains 14 residues. The CDR3 DNA sequence: TGTGCCAGCAGCTTGCGGGTTGGGAACTATGGCTACACCTTC. This gives the protein CASSLRVGNYGYTF.

This chain connects TRBV9 to TRBJ2-1, with a tentative D call TRBD1 (5 bases). Between the trimmed V and J ends, which lost 0 bases and 4 bases, there was a span of 14 bases. CDR3 length: 16 amino acids. Germline V lookup: CDR1 SGDLS, CDR2 YYNGEE. Here the CDR3 reads CASSVGDRALYNEQFF. DNA for the CDR3: TGTGCCAGCAGCGTAGGTGACAGAGCCTTGTACAATGAGCAGTTCTTC. The whole variable domain, remainder taken from reference TRBV9 and TRBJ2-1, is DSGVTQTPKHLITATGQRVTLRCSPRSGDLSVYWYQQSLDQGLQFLIQYYNGEERAKGNILERFSAQQFPDLHSELNLSSLELGDSALYFCASSVGDRALYNEQFFGPGTRLTVL.

This clonotype was detected once. The chain joins TRBV27 to TRBJ2-3, with D tentatively TRBD2 (6 bases). This CDR3 is built from 13 residues. The germline V gene has CDR1 MNHEY and CDR2 SMNVEV (reference sequence). Trimming shortened V by 5 bases and J by 4 bases, and 10 bases separated the two germline ends. The CDR3 here is CASSPTRADTQYF. DNA of the CDR3: TGTGCCAGCAGTCCGACTAGGGCAGATACGCAGTATTTT.

The V and J genes are TRBV29-1 and TRBJ1-2, with D unclear. The CDR3 totals 16 residues. CDR1 is SQVTM, CDR2 ANQGSEA, per germline. V was clipped by 1 base and J by 1 base, with 16 bases between them. The CDR3 DNA is TGCAGCGTTGAAGGGCTGGCCGGGCTGATTAACTATGGCTACACCTTC. Amino acids: CSVEGLAGLINYGYTF.

The V gene is TRBV30, the J gene TRBJ2-2; D is possibly TRBD1 or TRBD2 (5 bases each). V was shortened by 8 bases and J by 6 bases, with 13 bases between the two germline ends. The germline CDR1 and CDR2 sequences are GTSNPN and SVGIG (reference sequence). The CDR3 runs to 12 residues. CDR3 in amino acids: CALGWGSGELFF. In DNA, the CDR3 is TGTGCCCTGGGCTGGGGGTCCGGGGAGCTGTTTTTT.

This chain links TRBV27 with TRBJ2-7; D may be TRBD2 (5 bases). The V end was cut by 5 bases, the J end by 6 bases, with 14 bases between. Germline-derived CDR1 and CDR2 are MNHEY and SMNVEV (reference sequence). The length of the CDR3 is 13 residues. CDR3 sequence reads: CASSEGLGTEQYF. CDR3 nucleotides: TGTGCCAGCAGTGAGGGTCTGGGAACCGAGCAGTACTTC.

The V call is TRBV19, the J call TRBJ1-1; D gene unclear. The CDR3 loop spans 12 amino acids. Looked up from germline, CDR1 is LNHDA and CDR2 is SQIVND (reference sequence). Between the trimmed V and J ends, which lost 1 base and 9 bases, there was a span of 9 bases. The CDR3 DNA is TGTGCCAGTAGTATAGGGGCAGCTCAAGCTTTCTTT. Its translation: CASSIGAAQAFF. Full variable domain (remainder filled in from reference TRBV19 and TRBJ1-1): DGGITQSPKYLFRKEGQNVTLSCEQNLNHDAMYWYRQDPGQGLRLIYYSQIVNDFQKGDIAEGYSVSREKKESFPLTVTSAQKNPTAFYLCASSIGAAQAFFGQGTRLTVV.